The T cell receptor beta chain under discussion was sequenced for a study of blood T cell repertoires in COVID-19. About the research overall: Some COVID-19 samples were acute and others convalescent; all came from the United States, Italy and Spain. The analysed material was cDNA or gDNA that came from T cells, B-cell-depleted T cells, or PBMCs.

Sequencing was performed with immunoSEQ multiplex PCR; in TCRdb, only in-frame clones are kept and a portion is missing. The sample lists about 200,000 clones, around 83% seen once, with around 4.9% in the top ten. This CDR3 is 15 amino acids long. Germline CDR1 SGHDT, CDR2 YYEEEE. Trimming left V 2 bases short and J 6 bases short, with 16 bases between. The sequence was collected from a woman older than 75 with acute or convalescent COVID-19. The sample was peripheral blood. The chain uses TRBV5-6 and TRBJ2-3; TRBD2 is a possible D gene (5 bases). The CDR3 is CASSFGLRPVDTQYF. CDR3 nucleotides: TGTGCCAGCAGCTTCGGACTGCGCCCCGTGGATACGCAGTATTTT.